One sample yielded the 20 T cell receptor beta chains listed below, sequenced in a study of blood T cell repertoires in COVID-19. The protocol was immunoSEQ multiplex PCR, while the TCRdb copy is restricted to in-frame clones and leaves out a portion. The sample holds 150,000 to 200,000 clones; 90% are singletons and the top ten take 15% to 20%. Sequencing was done on a sample of peripheral blood. The receptors stem from a man in his 60s with active or convalescent COVID-19.

V and J are TRBV6-6 and TRBJ2-7; 10 bases agree with TRBD2. CDR3 length equals 17 residues. Germline V gene lookup returns CDR1 MNHNY and CDR2 SVGAGI (reference sequence). Germline trimming cut 5 bases from V and 0 bases from J; bases unmatched to any gene: 10. As DNA, the CDR3 is TGTGCCAGCAGTCCTTTGGGACTAGCGCCCGCCTCCTACGAGCAGTACTTC. Its protein is CASSPLGLAPASYEQYF.

CDR3 loop: CASSRVVRGRETYEQYF. In DNA, the CDR3 is TGTGCCAGCAGCCGGGTCGTAAGGGGGCGCGAAACCTACGAGCAGTACTTC. This chain uses TRBV5-5 with TRBJ2-7; 7 bases align to TRBD1. The V gene end was trimmed by 4 bases and the J gene end by 2 bases; junction bases not matched to a gene: 15. This CDR3 region has 17 residues. The germline V gene has CDR1 SGHKS and CDR2 YYEKEE (reference sequence). Using reference TRBV5-5 and TRBJ2-7 for the parts outside the CDR3, the full variable domain is DAGVTQSPTHLIKTRGQQVTLRCSPISGHKSVSWYQQVLGQGPQFIFQYYEKEERGRGNFPDRFSARQFPNYSSELNVNALLLGDSALYLCASSRVVRGRETYEQYFGPGTRLTVT.

V and J are TRBV6-5 and TRBJ1-1, with 7 positions matching TRBD1. This CDR3 spans 14 amino acids. With V trimmed by 6 bases and J by 4 bases, 8 bases remained unmatched. Per the germline V gene, CDR1 is MNHEY and CDR2 is SVGAGI. CDR3 nucleotide sequence: TGTGCCAGCAGGGATAGACAGGGAGGCACTGAAGCTTTCTTT. Translating it yields CASRDRQGGTEAFF.

The chain carries TRBV14 and TRBJ2-1; possibly TRBD1 for D (6 bases). V lost 1 base, J lost 8 bases, and 21 bases lay in between. This CDR3 has 17 residues. Germline V gives CDR1 SGHDN, CDR2 FVKESK. Here the CDR3 reads CASSQVRRTDQRDEQFF. The DNA for the CDR3 is TGTGCCAGCAGCCAAGTGCGACGGACAGACCAAAGGGATGAGCAGTTCTTC.

J is TRBJ2-7 and V is TRBV27; 8 bases map to TRBD1. The junction had 2 bases not matched to a gene; V was cut back by 1 base and J by 3 bases. The CDR3 covers 14 residues. The germline V gene has CDR1 MNHEY and CDR2 SMNVEV (reference sequence). CDR3 loop: CASSLFGQGYEQYF. The CDR3 bases are TGTGCCAGCAGTTTATTTGGACAGGGCTACGAGCAGTACTTC.

V and J are TRBV4-1 and TRBJ1-2, with D perhaps matching TRBD1 (5 bases). CDR1 is MGHRA, CDR2 YSYEKL, per germline. CDR3 length: 16 residues. Trimming left V 0 bases short and J 0 bases short, with 11 bases between. The chain's CDR3 is CASSQEGTRANYGYTF. The CDR3 DNA sequence: TGCGCCAGCAGCCAAGAAGGGACTCGAGCTAACTATGGCTACACCTTC.

V gene TRBV11-2 combines with J gene TRBJ2-1, with D tentatively TRBD1 (6 bases). CDR1 SGHAT and CDR2 FQNNGV come from the germline V gene. The CDR3 contains 15 residues. The V end lost 0 bases, the J end lost 15 bases, and 21 bases lay between the germline ends. CDR3: CASSLDGTGLSGRFF. The DNA of the CDR3 is TGTGCCAGCAGCTTAGATGGAACAGGGCTTTCAGGGAGGTTCTTC.

The genes are TRBV29-1 and TRBJ2-7; TRBD1 matches at 7 bases. CDR1 is SQVTM and CDR2 is ANQGSEA in the germline V gene. The CDR3 is made up of 14 amino acids. The trim removed 7 bases at V and 1 base at J, leaving 10 bases unmatched. CDR3 amino acids: CSGRTGTASYEQYF. In DNA form, the CDR3 reads TGCAGCGGCCGCACCGGGACAGCTTCCTACGAGCAGTACTTC.

The chain combines TRBV30 with TRBJ2-3, with no clear D. The CDR3 covers 11 residues. The germline gives CDR1 GTSNPN, CDR2 SVGIG (reference sequence). V was pared by 5 bases and J by 4 bases, with 7 bases between. In DNA form, the CDR3 reads TGTGCCTGGTCGGAGTCAGATACGCAGTATTTT. This encodes CAWSESDTQYF.

The V call is TRBV4-1, the J call TRBJ1-5; TRBD1 might be the D (5 bases). The length of the CDR3 is 17 residues. Trimming cost V 4 bases and J 1 base, with 17 bases left between them. Per germline, CDR1 MGHRA and CDR2 YSYEKL. The CDR3 sequence: CASSLRLGDLSNQPQHF. The CDR3 DNA sequence: TGCGCCAGCAGCCTCCGGCTAGGGGATCTAAGCAATCAGCCCCAGCATTTT.

The genes are TRBV28 and TRBJ1-3; maybe TRBD1 (6 bases). Germline-derived CDR1 and CDR2 are MDHEN and SYDVKM. The V end was cut by 6 bases, the J end by 14 bases, with 14 bases between. This CDR3 comprises 11 residues. CDR3 DNA: TGTGCCAGCAGCCCGAACAGGGCCCTATATTTT. Amino acids: CASSPNRALYF.

DNA of the CDR3: TGCGCCAGCAGGGACGGAGGCTACGAGCAGTACTTC. This translates into CASRDGGYEQYF. The V call is TRBV10-2, the J call TRBJ2-7; possibly TRBD2 for D (5 bases). Per germline, CDR1 WSHSY and CDR2 SAAADI. The CDR3 runs 12 residues. V lost 6 bases and J lost 3, with 9 bases in between.

The V and J genes are TRBV7-2 and TRBJ2-1; 14 positions match TRBD2. Germline V gene data show CDR1 as SGHTA and CDR2 as FQGNSA. V lost 1 base to trimming and J lost 7 bases; unmatched junction nucleotides: 3. The CDR3 has 16 amino acids. CDR3 nucleotide sequence: TGTGCCAGCAGCTTAGGGGGACTAGCGGGAGAAAATGAGCAGTTCTTC. Translating it yields CASSLGGLAGENEQFF. The whole variable domain, remainder taken from reference TRBV7-2 and TRBJ2-1, is GAGVSQSPSNKVTEKGKDVELRCDPISGHTALYWYRQSLGQGLEFLIYFQGNSAPDKSGLPSDRFSAERTGGSVSTLTIQRTQQEDSAVYLCASSLGGLAGENEQFFGPGTRLTVL.

The chain combines TRBV5-8 with TRBJ1-3; D remains unclear. The V gene's germline CDR1 is SGHTS and CDR2 YDEGEE. The V and J ends lost 0 bases and 0 bases respectively, with 13 bases between them. CDR3 length equals 17 residues. CDR3 amino acids: CASSLGGQSSSGNTIYF. The DNA for the CDR3 is TGTGCCAGCAGCTTGGGAGGGCAGTCGTCCTCTGGAAACACCATATATTTT.

The chain recombines TRBV7-9 with TRBJ2-1; possible D gene TRBD1, 6 bases. Trimming removed 2 bases from V and 0 bases from J, with 8 bases in between. CDR1 and CDR2 from the germline V gene are SEHNR and FQNEAQ (reference sequence). CDR3 length: 15 residues. The CDR3 spells CASSLRGSSYNEQFF. DNA for the CDR3: TGTGCCAGCAGCTTAAGGGGGAGCTCCTACAATGAGCAGTTCTTC.

V usage is TRBV9 and J usage is TRBJ1-2; the D gene is possibly TRBD1 (5 bases). The germline V gene has CDR1 SGDLS and CDR2 YYNGEE. The V end lost 0 bases, the J end lost 2 bases, and 17 bases lay between the germline ends. This CDR3 region has 17 residues. This chain's CDR3 is CASSVVVRQGSNYGYTF. The CDR3 coding sequence is TGTGCCAGCAGCGTAGTAGTAAGGCAGGGCTCCAACTATGGCTACACCTTC.

This clone has at least ten counts. The chain employs TRBV18 and TRBJ1-5; TRBD1 matches at 7 bases. The CDR3 consists of 13 residues. Germline CDR1 is KGHSH and CDR2 is LQKENI. V lost 5 bases, J lost 7 bases, and 5 bases stayed unmatched. The DNA for the CDR3 is TGTGCCAGCTCAGCCCGGGACAGCCAGCCCCAGCATTTT. Translation: CASSARDSQPQHF. Looking up the rest from reference TRBV18 and TRBJ1-5 gives the full variable domain: NAGVMQNPRHLVRRRGQEARLRCSPMKGHSHVYWYRQLPEEGLKFMVYLQKENIIDESGMPKERFSAEFPKEGPSILRIQQVVRGDSAAYFCASSARDSQPQHFGDGTRLSIL.

This chain links TRBV6-2 or TRBV6-3 with TRBJ1-4; D unclear. This CDR3 is 15 amino acids long. Trimming took 5 bases from V and 2 from J, leaving 12 bases between them. Germline CDR1 reads MNHEY; CDR2 reads SVGEGT. This chain's CDR3 is CASSKRGGTNEKLFF. The CDR3 nucleotides read TGTGCCAGCAGTAAACGAGGCGGTACTAATGAAAAACTGTTTTTT.

This clone was detected only once. The rearrangement uses TRBV2 and TRBJ2-3; TRBD2 matches at 13 bases. CDR3 length: 16 residues. Germline CDR1 and CDR2: SNHLY and FYNNEI. V was clipped by 6 bases and J by 5 bases; unmatched bases: 8. In nucleotides, the CDR3 is TGTGCCAGCAGACTCGGACTAGCGGGAGTGAGAGATACGCAGTATTTT. It translates to CASRLGLAGVRDTQYF.

To note about this clone: Different DNA sequences within this sample yield the same CDR3. The genes are TRBV19 and TRBJ1-2; the match to TRBD1 covers 8 bases. The CDR3 consists of 14 residues. Germline V gives CDR1 LNHDA, CDR2 SQIVND (reference sequence). V trimming: 3 bases; J trimming: 4 bases; junction bases outside the gene matches: 4. CDR3 in amino acids: CASSIQGASYGYTF. Written as DNA, the CDR3 is TGTGCCAGTAGTATTCAGGGGGCCAGCTATGGCTACACCTTC.